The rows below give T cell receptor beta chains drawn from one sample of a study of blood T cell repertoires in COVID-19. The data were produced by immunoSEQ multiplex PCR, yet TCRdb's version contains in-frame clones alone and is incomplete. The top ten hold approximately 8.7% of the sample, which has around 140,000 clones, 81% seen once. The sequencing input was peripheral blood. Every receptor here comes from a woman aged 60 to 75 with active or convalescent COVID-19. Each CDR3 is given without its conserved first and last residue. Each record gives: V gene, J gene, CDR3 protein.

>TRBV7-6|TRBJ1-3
ASSLGVAGSGNTIY
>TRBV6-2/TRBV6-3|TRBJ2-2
ASSSTGITGELF
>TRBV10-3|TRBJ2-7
AISGGLSYEQY
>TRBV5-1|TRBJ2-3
ASSLEARVTDTQY
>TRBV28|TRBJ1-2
ASSLAGENYGYT
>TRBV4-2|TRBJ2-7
ASSPDRGPYEQY
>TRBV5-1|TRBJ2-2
ASSLEGFTGELF
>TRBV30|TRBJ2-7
AWSNLDRAAYEQY
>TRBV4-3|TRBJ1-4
ASSQDGTEDEKLF
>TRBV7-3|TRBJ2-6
ASSPRAGSGANVLT
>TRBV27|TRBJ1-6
ASSTGSHNSPLH
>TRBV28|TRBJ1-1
ASSFGGRLNTEAF
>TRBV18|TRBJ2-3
ASSRDSRTDTQY
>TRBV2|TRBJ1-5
ASSVDRDQPQH
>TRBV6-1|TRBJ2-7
ASFDRTYEQY
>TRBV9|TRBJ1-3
ASSVAGAGVGGNTIY
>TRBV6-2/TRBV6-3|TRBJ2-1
ASSQGPASGDEQF
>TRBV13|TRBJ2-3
ASSLVAGGTDTQY
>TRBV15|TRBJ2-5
ATSRGPSATETQY
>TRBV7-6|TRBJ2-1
ASSLPTGAAYNEQF
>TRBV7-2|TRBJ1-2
ASSLVGGYFGQGNYGYT
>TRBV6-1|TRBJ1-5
ASSGGFGQGTAQPQH
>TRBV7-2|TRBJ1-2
ASRLNDRVNYGYT
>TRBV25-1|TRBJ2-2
ASSRSGAAGGELF
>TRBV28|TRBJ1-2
ASEPGSIGRGYGYT
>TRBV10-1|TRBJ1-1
ASSVKGLSSAF
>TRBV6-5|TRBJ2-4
ASRTPDSKNIQY
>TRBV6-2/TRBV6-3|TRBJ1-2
ASSYLNYGYT
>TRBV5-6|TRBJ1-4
ASSQLWTGSNEKLF
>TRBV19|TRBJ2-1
ASSPRQGAYNEQF
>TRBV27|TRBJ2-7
ASSVPSSDPYEQY
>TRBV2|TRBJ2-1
ASRSRTGGTAGVHEQF
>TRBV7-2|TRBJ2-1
ASSPVAVQGNEQF
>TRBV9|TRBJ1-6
ASSVAQLYNSPLH
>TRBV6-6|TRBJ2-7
ATGGTVYEQY
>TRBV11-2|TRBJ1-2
ASSAGTGVGYGYT
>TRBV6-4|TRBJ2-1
ASSGLAGAGNEQF
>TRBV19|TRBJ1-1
ASSIEGRGRTEAF
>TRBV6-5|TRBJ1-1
ASTETSYTEAF
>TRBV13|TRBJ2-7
ASSVGLAGLYEQY
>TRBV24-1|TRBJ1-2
ATSDRIRDRPGGYT
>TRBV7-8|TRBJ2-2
ASSPTPDFPGELF
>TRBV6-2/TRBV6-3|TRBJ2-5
ASSADRETQY
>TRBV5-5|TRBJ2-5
ASRSPPQETQY
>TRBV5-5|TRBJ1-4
ASSSVVLNNEKLF
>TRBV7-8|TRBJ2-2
ASSPLPGGTGELF
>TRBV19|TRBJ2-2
ASSTQGTSGTGELF
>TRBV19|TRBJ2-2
ASSTGLAGHRELF
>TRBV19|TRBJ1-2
ASSLRTGRIGLGYT
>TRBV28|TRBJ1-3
ASRPPHRGSGNTIY
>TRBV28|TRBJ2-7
ASSYGGLEQY
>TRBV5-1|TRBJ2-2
ASSPYVETGELF
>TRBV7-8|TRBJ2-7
ASSLEPQGISYEQY
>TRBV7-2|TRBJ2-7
ASSLVGDEQY
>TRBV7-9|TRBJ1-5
ASSLLGDQPQH
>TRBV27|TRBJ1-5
ASSSSVTGINQPQH
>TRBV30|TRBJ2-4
AWSDRQGAKNIQY
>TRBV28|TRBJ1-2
ASSSQGQGARGYT
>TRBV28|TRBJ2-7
ASSLSRRTGGAGQY